A single sample is the source of the 10 T cell receptor beta chains below, sequenced in a study of OX40 agonist ivuxolimab in advanced cancers. Sequenced by immunoSEQ multiplex PCR; TCRdb stores in-frame clones only, minus some. This table holds around 56,000 clones, approximately 86% found once. This specimen was CD4+ or CD8+ T cells sorted from blood, taken in a trial of the OX40 agonist ivuxolimab. The receptors were gathered from an adult with an advanced solid tumor such as melanoma, head and neck, liver or kidney cancer.

The V gene is TRBV4-3, the J gene TRBJ2-1; D gene uncertain. Trimming shortened V by 1 base and J by 4 bases, and 11 bases separated the two germline ends. The germline V gene has CDR1 LGHNA and CDR2 YSLEER. The CDR3 length is 15 residues. The CDR3 loop reads CASSQGSAGYNEQFF. CDR3 nucleotides: TGCGCCAGCAGCCAAGGGTCCGCCGGATACAATGAGCAGTTCTTC.

V gene TRBV7-3 combines with J gene TRBJ2-2; TRBD2 aligns across 10 bases. V gave up 8 bases and J gave up 3 bases; unmatched junction bases: 3. Looked up from germline, CDR1 is SGHTA and CDR2 is FQGTGA. The CDR3 has 14 amino acids. The CDR3 region is CASGLAGDTGELFF. Written as DNA, the CDR3 is TGTGCCAGCGGGCTAGCGGGAGACACCGGGGAGCTGTTTTTT.

The chain carries TRBV18 and TRBJ2-1; 8 positions match TRBD1. Trimming cost V 5 bases and J 2 bases; bases outside gene matches: 5. This CDR3 is built from 15 residues. CDR1 is KGHSH, CDR2 LQKENI, per germline. CDR3 in DNA: TGTGCCAGCTCATCGGACAGGGACCCCTACAATGAGCAGTTCTTC. As protein: CASSSDRDPYNEQFF.

The J gene is TRBJ1-1, the V gene TRBV6-6, with 9 nucleotides matching TRBD1. Germline trimming cut 11 bases from V and 5 bases from J; bases unmatched to any gene: 15. The CDR3 loop spans 15 amino acids. Germline V gene data show CDR1 as MNHNY and CDR2 as SVGAGI (reference sequence). CDR3 nucleotides: TGTGCCGGACGGGGACAGGGTTGGGGAGGGACTGAAGCTTTCTTT. It codes for CAGRGQGWGGTEAFF.

This chain connects TRBV28 to TRBJ2-3; possibly TRBD1 for D (6 bases). CDR3 length equals 15 residues. Per the germline V gene, CDR1 is MDHEN and CDR2 is SYDVKM. Trimming left V 6 bases short and J 2 bases short, with 15 bases between. CDR3 region: CASSPRGGPTDTQYF. In nucleotides, the CDR3 is TGTGCCAGCAGCCCCAGGGGTGGCCCCACAGATACGCAGTATTTT. The complete variable domain, with remaining parts taken from reference TRBV28 and TRBJ2-3, reads DVKVTQSSRYLVKRTGEKVFLECVQDMDHENMFWYRQDPGLGLRLIYFSYDVKMKEKGDIPEGYSVSREKKERFSLILESASTNQTSMYLCASSPRGGPTDTQYFGPGTRLTVL.

This clone was seen only once. J is TRBJ2-1 and V is TRBV28; TRBD2 agrees at 13 bases. V shed 7 bases, J shed 8 bases, and the junction held 8 bases outside the gene matches. Germline assignment: CDR1 MDHEN and CDR2 SYDVKM. The CDR3 extends over 15 amino acids. The CDR3 sequence: CASTAGLAGFHEQFF. In DNA form, the CDR3 reads TGTGCCAGCACAGCGGGACTAGCGGGATTTCATGAGCAGTTCTTC.

This chain connects TRBV6-5 to TRBJ2-1, with TRBD1 matching over 7 bases. CDR3 length: 12 amino acids. V gave up 6 bases and J gave up 6 bases; unmatched junction bases: 2. Germline assignment: CDR1 MNHEY and CDR2 SVGAGI. CDR3 nucleotide sequence: TGTGCCAGCAGCCGGACAGGCAATGAGCAGTTCTTC. It codes for CASSRTGNEQFF.

The J gene is TRBJ1-1, the V gene TRBV27; a possible D gene is TRBD1 (5 bases). Looked up from germline, CDR1 is MNHEY and CDR2 is SMNVEV (reference sequence). CDR3 length equals 17 residues. The V end lost 3 bases, the J end lost 0 bases, and 17 bases lay between the germline ends. The CDR3 coding sequence is TGTGCCAGCAGTTTCAGTCGGGGTTTGGACATGAACACTGAAGCTTTCTTT. Its protein product is CASSFSRGLDMNTEAFF.

The genes are TRBV4-1 and TRBJ2-5; 9 nucleotides match TRBD2. The ends lost 1 base at V and 4 bases at J; junction bases unmatched: 22. CDR3 size: 21 residues. The germline V gene has CDR1 MGHRA and CDR2 YSYEKL. CDR3 bases: TGCGCCAGCAGCCAAGTTGTAGTGAGGGCTAGCGGGAATGCGGCTCGAGAGACCCAGTACTTC. This codes for CASSQVVVRASGNAARETQYF.

The gene calls are TRBV5-1 and TRBJ1-4; a possible D gene is TRBD1 (5 bases). This CDR3 has 14 amino acids. Germline-derived CDR1 and CDR2 are SGHRS and YFSETQ. V lost 2 bases and J 4 bases, leaving 9 bases between the germline ends. This CDR3 is CASSFEGSNEKLFF. The CDR3 coding sequence is TGCGCCAGCAGCTTCGAGGGGAGTAATGAAAAACTGTTTTTT. Complete variable domain (other parts from reference TRBV5-1 and TRBJ1-4): KAGVTQTPRYLIKTRGQQVTLSCSPISGHRSVSWYQQTPGQGLQFLFEYFSETQRNKGNFPGRFSGRQFSNSRSEMNVSTLELGDSALYLCASSFEGSNEKLFFGSGTQLSVL.